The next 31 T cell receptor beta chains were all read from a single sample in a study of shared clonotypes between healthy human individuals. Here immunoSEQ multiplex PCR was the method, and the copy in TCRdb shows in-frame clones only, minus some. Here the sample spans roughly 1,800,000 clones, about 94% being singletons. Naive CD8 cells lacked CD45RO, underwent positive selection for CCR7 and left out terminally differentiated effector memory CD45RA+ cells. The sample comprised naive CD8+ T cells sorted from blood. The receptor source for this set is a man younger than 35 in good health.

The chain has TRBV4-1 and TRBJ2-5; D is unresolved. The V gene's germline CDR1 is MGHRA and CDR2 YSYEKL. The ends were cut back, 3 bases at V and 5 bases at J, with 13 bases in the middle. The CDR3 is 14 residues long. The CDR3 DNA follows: TGCGCCAGCAGCCACCCTCTCCCGGGCGAGACCCAGTACTTC. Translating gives CASSHPLPGETQYF.

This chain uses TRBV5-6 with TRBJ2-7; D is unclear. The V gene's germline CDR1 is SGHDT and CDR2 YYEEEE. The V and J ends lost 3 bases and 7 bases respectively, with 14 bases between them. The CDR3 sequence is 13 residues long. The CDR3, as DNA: TGTGCCAGCAGCTCGGATCAGAATCTAGAGCAGTACTTC. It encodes CASSSDQNLEQYF.

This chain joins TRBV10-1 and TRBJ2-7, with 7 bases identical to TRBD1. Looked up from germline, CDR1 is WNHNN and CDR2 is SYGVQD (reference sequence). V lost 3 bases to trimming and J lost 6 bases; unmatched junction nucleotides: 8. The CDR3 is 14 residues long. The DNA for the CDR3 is TGCGCCAGCAGTGATACGACAGGGAGTCGCGAGCAGTACTTC. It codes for CASSDTTGSREQYF.

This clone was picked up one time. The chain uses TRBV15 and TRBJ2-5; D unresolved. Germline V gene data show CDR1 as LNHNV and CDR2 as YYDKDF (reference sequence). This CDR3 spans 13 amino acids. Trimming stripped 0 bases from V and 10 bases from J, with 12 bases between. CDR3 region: CATSRDSLWDQYF. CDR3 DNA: TGTGCCACCAGCAGAGATTCACTCTGGGACCAGTACTTC.

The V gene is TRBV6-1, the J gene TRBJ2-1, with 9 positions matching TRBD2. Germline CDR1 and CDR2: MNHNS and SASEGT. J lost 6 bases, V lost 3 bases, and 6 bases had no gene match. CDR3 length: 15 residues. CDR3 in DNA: TGTGCCAGCAGTGACCTACTAGCGGGCATCAATGAGCAGTTCTTC. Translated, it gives CASSDLLAGINEQFF.

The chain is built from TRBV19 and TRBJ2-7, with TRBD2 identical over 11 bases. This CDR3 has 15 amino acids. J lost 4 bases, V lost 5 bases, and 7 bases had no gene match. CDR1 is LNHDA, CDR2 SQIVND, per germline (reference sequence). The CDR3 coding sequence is TGTGCCAGTAGTGCAACTAGCGGGAGTTTATACGAGCAGTACTTC. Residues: CASSATSGSLYEQYF.

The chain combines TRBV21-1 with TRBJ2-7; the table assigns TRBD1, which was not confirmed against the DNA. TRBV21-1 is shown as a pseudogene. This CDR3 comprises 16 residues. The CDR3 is CASSTPRDRASYEQYF. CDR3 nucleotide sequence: TGTGCCAGCAGCACGCCCCGGGACAGGGCTTCCTACGAGCAGTACTTC.

The CDR3 nucleotides are TGTGCCAGCAGCTTAGAAGACGCCCCCAACAATGAGCAGTTCTTC. The encoded protein is CASSLEDAPNNEQFF. This sequence joins TRBV13 and TRBJ2-1; D remains unclear. Looked up from germline, CDR1 is PRHDT and CDR2 is FYEKMQ (reference sequence). This CDR3 contains 15 residues. The V end lost 1 base, the J end lost 5 bases, and 12 bases lay between the germline ends.

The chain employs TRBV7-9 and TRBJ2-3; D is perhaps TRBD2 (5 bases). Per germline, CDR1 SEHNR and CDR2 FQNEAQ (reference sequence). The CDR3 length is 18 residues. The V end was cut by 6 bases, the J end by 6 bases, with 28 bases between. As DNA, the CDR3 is TGTGCCAGCAGTTTGAGGATATGGACTGAGTATTTAGTCGATACGCAGTATTTT. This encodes CASSLRIWTEYLVDTQYF.

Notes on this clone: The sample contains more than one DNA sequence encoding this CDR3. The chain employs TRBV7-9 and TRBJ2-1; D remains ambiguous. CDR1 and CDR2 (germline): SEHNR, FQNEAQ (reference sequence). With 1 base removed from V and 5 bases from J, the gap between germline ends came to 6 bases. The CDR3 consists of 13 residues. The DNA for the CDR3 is TGTGCCAGCAGCTTAGTAGGCCACAATGAGCAGTTCTTC. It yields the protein CASSLVGHNEQFF.

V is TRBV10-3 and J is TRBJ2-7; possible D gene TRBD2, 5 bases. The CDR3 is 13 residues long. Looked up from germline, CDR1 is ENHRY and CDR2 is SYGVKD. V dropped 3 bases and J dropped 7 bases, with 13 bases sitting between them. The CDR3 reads CAISEISSGEQYF. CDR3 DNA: TGTGCCATCAGTGAAATCAGCTCGGGGGAGCAGTACTTC.

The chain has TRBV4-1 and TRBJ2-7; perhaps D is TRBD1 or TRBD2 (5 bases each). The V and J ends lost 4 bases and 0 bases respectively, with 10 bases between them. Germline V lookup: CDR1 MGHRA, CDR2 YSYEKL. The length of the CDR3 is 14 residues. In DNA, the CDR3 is TGCGCCAGCAGCCTCCGGGACGACTCCTACGAGCAGTACTTC. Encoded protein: CASSLRDDSYEQYF.

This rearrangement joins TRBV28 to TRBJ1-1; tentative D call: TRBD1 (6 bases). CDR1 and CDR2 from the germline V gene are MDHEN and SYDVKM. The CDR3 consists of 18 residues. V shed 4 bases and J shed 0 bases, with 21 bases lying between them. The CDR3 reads CASSWDLTGTPMNTEAFF. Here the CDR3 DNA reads TGTGCCAGCAGTTGGGATTTAACAGGGACTCCCATGAACACTGAAGCTTTCTTT.

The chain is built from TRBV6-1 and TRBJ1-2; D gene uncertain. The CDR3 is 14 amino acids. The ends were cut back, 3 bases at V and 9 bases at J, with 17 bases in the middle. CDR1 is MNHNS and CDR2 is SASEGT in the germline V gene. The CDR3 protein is CASSEWQTMASYTF. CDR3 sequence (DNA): TGTGCCAGCAGTGAGTGGCAGACTATGGCAAGCTACACCTTC.

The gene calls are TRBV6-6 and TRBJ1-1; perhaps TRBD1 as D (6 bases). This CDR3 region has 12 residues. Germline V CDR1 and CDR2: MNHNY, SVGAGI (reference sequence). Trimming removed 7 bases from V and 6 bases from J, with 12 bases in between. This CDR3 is CASTDGGPEAFF. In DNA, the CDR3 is TGTGCCAGCACCGACGGGGGCCCTGAAGCTTTCTTT.

The CDR3 here is CASSHRQAANEQYF. The DNA for the CDR3 is TGTGCCAGCAGTCACCGACAGGCGGCCAACGAGCAGTACTTC. J is TRBJ2-7 and V is TRBV27; a possible D gene is TRBD1 (6 bases). V was pared by 5 bases and J by 5 bases, with 16 bases between. Germline V gene data show CDR1 as MNHEY and CDR2 as SMNVEV (reference sequence). The CDR3 runs 14 residues.

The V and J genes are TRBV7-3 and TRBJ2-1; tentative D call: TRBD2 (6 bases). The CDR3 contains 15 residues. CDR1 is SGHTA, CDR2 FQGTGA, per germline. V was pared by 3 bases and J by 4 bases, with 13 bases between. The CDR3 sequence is CASSFGDSTYNEQFF. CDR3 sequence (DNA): TGTGCCAGCAGCTTCGGGGACTCAACTTACAATGAGCAGTTCTTC. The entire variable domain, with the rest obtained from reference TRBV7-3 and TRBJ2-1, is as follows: GAGVSQTPSNKVTEKGKYVELRCDPISGHTALYWYRQSLGQGPEFLIYFQGTGAADDSGLPNDRFFAVRPEGSVSTLKIQRTERGDSAVYLCASSFGDSTYNEQFFGPGTRLTVL.

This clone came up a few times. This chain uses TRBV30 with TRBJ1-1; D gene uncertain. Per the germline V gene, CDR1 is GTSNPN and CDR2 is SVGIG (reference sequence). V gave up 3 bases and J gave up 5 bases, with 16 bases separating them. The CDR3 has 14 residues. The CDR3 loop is CAWSTVAHVTEAFF. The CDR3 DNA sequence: TGTGCCTGGAGCACGGTGGCGCATGTTACTGAAGCTTTCTTT.

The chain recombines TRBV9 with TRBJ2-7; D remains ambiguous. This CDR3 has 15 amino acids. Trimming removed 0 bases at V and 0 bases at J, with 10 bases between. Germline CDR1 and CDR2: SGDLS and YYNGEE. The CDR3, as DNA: TGTGCCAGCAGCGTAGAGGACGTACGCTCCTACGAGCAGTACTTC. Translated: CASSVEDVRSYEQYF.

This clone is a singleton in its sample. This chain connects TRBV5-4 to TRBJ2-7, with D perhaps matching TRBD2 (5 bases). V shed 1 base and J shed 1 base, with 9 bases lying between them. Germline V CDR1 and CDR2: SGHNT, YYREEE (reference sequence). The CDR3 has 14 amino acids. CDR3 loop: CASSLNGESYEQYF. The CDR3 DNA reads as TGTGCCAGCAGCTTGAACGGGGAATCCTACGAGCAGTACTTC.

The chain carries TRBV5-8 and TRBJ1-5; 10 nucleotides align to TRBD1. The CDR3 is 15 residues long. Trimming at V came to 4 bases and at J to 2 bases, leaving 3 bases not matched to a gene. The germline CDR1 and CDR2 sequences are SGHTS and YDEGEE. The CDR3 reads CASSPGTGGNQPQHF. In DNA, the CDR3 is TGTGCCAGCAGCCCGGGGACAGGGGGCAATCAGCCCCAGCATTTT.

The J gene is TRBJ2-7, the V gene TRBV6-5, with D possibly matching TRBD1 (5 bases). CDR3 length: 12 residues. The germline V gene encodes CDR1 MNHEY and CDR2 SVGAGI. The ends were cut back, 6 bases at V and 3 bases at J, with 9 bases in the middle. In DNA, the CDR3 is TGTGCCAGCAGGACCGACAGCTACGAGCAGTACTTC. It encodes CASRTDSYEQYF.

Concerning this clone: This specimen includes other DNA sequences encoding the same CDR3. Here the CDR3 DNA reads TGTGCCAGCAGCCCTAGCGGTGGGGAGACCCAGTACTTC. Its translation is CASSPSGGETQYF. This chain connects TRBV7-9 to TRBJ2-5; 7 bases agree with TRBD2. This CDR3 contains 13 residues. Germline CDR1 SEHNR, CDR2 FQNEAQ (reference sequence). V gave up 5 bases and J gave up 5 bases; unmatched junction bases: 5.

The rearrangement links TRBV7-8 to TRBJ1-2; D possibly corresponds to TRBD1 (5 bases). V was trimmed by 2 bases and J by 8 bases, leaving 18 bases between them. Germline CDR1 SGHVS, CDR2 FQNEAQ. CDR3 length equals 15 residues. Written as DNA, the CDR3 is TGTGCCAGCAGCTTATTGCAGGGCCCTTCCGCGGGCTACACCTTC. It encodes CASSLLQGPSAGYTF.

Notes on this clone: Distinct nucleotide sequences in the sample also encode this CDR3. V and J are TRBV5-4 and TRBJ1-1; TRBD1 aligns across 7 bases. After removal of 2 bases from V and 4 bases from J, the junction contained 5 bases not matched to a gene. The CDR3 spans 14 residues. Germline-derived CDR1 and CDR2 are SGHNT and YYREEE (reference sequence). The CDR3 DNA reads TGTGCCAGCAGCTTAAAGGGGGCGACCACTGAAGCTTTCTTT. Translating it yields CASSLKGATTEAFF.

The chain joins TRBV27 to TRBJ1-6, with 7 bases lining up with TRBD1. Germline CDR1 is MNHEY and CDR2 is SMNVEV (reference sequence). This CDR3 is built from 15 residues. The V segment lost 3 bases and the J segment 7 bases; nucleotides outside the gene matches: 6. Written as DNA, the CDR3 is TGTGCCAGCAGTTTCTCGACAGGGTTGAATTCACCCCTCCACTTT. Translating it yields CASSFSTGLNSPLHF.

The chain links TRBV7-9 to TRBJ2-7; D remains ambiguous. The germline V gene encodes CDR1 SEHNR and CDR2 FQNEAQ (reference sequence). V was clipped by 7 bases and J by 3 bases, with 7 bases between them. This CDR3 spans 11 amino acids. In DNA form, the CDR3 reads TGTGCCAGCAAGAGGTACTACGAGCAGTACTTC. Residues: CASKRYYEQYF.

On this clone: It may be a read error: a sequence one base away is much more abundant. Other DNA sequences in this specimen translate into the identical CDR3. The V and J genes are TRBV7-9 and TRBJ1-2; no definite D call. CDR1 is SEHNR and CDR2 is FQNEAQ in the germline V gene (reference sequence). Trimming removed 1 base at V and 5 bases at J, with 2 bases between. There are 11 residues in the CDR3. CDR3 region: CASSLDYGYTF. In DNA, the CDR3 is TGTGCCAGCAGCTTAGATTATGGCTACACCTTC. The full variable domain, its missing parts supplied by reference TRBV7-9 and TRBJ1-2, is DTGVSQNPRHKITKRGQNVTFRCDPISEHNRLYWYRQTLGQGPEFLTYFQNEAQLEKSRLLSDRFSAERPKGSFSTLEIQRTEQGDSAMYLCASSLDYGYTFGSGTRLTVV.

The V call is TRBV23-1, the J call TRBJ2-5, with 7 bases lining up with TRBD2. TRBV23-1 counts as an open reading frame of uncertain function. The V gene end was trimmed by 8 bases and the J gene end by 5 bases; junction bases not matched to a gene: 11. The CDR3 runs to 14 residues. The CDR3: CASWREGFGETQYF. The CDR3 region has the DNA TGCGCCAGCTGGAGGGAGGGTTTTGGGGAGACCCAGTACTTC.

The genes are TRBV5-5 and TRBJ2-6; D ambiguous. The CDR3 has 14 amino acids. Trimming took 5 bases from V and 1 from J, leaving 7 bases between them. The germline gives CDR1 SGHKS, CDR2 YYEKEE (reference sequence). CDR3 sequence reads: CASSWVSGANVLTF. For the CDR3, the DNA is TGTGCCAGCAGTTGGGTTTCTGGGGCCAACGTCCTGACTTTC.

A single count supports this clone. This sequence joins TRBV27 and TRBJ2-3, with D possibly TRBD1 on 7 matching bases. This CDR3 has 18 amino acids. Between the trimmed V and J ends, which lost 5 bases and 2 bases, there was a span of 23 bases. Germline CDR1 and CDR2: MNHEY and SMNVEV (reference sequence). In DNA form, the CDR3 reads TGTGCCAGCAGTCTTATAGGGGTCCAGGGGGGACTCACAGATACGCAGTATTTT. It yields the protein CASSLIGVQGGLTDTQYF.